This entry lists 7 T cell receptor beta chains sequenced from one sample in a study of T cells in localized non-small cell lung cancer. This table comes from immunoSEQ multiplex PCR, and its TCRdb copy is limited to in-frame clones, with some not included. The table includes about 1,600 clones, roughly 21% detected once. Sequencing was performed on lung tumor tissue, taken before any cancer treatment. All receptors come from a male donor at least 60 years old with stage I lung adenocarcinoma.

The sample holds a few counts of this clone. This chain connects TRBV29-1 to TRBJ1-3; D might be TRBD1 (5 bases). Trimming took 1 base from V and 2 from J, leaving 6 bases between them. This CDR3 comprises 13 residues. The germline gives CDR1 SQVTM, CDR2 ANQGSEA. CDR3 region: CSVEGTTGNTIYF. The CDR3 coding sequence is TGCAGCGTTGAAGGGACAACTGGAAACACCATATATTTT.

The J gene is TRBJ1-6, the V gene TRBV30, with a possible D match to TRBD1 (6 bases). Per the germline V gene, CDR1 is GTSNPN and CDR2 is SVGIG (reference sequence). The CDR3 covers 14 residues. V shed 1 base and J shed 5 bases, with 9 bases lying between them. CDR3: CAWSAGQDNSPLHF. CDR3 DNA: TGTGCCTGGAGTGCGGGACAAGATAATTCACCCCTCCACTTT.

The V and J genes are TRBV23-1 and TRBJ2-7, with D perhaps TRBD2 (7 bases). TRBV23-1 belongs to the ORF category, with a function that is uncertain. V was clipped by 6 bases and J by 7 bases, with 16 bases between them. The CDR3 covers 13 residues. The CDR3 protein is CASSLAGGTEQYF. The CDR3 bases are TGCGCCAGCAGCTTGGCCGGGGGGACAGAGCAGTACTTC.

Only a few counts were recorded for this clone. CDR3 sequence (DNA): TGTGCCAGCAGCCGACAGGGGGCTGGCACCGGGGAGCTGTTTTTT. Residues: CASSRQGAGTGELFF. The chain joins TRBV6-8 to TRBJ2-2, with TRBD1 matching 10 bases. This CDR3 region has 15 residues. V gave up 6 bases and J gave up 4 bases; unmatched junction bases: 5. CDR1 and CDR2 from the germline V gene are MNHGY and SAAAGT.

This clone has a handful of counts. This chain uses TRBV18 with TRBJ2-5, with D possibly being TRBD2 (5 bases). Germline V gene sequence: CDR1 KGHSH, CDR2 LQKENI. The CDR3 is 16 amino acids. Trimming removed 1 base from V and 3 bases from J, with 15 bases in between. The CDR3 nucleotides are TGTGCCAGCTCACCACTTTCTTCGCGGGCGGAAGAGACCCAGTACTTC. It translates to CASSPLSSRAEETQYF.

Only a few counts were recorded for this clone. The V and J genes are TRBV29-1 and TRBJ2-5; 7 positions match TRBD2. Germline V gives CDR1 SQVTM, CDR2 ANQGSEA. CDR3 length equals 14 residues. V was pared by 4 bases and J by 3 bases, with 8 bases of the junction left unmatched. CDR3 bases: TGCAGCGTTGGGGAGGGGTCTTTGGAAGAGACCCAGTACTTC. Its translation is CSVGEGSLEETQYF.

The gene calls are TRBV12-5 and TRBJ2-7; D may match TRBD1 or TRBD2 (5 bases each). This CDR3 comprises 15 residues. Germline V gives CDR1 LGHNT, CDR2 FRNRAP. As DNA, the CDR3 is TGTGCCAGCCTCAACCGGGACCGAGAGAGTTCCGAGCAGTACTTC. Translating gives CASLNRDRESSEQYF.